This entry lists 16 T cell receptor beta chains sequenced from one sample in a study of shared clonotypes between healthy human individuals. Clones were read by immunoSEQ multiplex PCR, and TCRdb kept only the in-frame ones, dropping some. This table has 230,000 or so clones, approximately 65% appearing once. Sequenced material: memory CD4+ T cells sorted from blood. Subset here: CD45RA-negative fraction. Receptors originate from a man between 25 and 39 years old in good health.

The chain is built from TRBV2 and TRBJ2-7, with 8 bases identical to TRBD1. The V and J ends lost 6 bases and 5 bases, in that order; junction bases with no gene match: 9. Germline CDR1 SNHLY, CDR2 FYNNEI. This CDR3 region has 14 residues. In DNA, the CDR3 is TGTGCCAGCAGCCCAGGGGGCCGGTCGGACGAGCAGTACTTC. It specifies CASSPGGRSDEQYF.

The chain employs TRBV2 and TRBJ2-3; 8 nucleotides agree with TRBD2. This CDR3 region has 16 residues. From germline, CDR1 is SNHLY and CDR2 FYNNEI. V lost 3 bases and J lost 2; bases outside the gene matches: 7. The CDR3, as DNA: TGTGCCAGCAGTGATCCCGGACTAGCAGCCACAGATACGCAGTATTTT. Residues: CASSDPGLAATDTQYF. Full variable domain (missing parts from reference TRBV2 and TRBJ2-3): EPEVTQTPSHQVTQMGQEVILRCVPISNHLYFYWYRQILGQKVEFLVSFYNNEISEKSEIFDDQFSVERPDGSNFTLKIRSTKLEDSAMYFCASSDPGLAATDTQYFGPGTRLTVL.

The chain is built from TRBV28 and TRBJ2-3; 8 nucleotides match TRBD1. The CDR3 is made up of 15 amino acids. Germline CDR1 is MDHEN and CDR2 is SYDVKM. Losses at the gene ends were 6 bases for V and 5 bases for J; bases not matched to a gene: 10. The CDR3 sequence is CASRGQGLPLDTQYF. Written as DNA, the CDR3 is TGTGCCAGCAGAGGACAGGGCCTGCCCTTAGATACGCAGTATTTT.

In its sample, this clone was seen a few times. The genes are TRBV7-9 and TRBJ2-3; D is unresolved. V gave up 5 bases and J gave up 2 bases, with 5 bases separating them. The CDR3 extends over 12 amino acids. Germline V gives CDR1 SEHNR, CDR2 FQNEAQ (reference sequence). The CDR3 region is CASSRDTDTQYF. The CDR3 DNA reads TGTGCCAGCAGCCGAGACACAGATACGCAGTATTTT.

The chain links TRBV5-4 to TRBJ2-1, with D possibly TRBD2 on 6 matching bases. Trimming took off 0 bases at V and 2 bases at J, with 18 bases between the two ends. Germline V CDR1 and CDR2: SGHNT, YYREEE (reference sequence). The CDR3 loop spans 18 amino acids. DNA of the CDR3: TGTGCCAGCAGCTTGGTGGATATTGGGGGGTACCCCTACAATGAGCAGTTCTTC. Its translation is CASSLVDIGGYPYNEQFF.

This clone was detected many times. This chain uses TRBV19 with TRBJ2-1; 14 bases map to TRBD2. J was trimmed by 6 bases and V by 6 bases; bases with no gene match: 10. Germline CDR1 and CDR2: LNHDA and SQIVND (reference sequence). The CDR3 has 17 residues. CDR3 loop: CASSRGLAGEIVNEQFF. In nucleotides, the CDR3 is TGTGCCAGTAGCAGGGGACTAGCGGGAGAGATCGTCAATGAGCAGTTCTTC.

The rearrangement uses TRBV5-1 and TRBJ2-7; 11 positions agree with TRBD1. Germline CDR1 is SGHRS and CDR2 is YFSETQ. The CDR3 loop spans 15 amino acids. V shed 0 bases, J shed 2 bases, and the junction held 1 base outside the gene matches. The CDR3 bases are TGCGCCAGCAGCTTGGAGGGACAGGGGGCCTACGAGCAGTACTTC. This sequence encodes CASSLEGQGAYEQYF.

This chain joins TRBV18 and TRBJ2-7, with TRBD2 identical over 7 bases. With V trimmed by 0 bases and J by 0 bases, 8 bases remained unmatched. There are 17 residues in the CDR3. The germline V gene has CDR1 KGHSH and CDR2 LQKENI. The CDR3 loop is CASSPPSSGYLSYEQYF. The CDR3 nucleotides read TGTGCCAGCTCACCACCGTCTAGCGGATACCTCTCCTACGAGCAGTACTTC. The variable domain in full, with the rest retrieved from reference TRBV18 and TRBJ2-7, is NAGVMQNPRHLVRRRGQEARLRCSPMKGHSHVYWYRQLPEEGLKFMVYLQKENIIDESGMPKERFSAEFPKEGPSILRIQQVVRGDSAAYFCASSPPSSGYLSYEQYFGPGTRLTVT.

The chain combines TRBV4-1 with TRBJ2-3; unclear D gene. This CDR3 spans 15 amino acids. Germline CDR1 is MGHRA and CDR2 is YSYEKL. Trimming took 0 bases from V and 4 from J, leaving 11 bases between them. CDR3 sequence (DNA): TGCGCCAGCAGCCAAGAAGGTAGCTCGCCAGATACGCAGTATTTT. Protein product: CASSQEGSSPDTQYF.

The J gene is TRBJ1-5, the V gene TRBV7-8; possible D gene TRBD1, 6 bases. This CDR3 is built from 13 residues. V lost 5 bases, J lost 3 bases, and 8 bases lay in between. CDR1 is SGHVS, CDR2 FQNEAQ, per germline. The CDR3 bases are TGTGCCAGCAGCGACAGGCACAATCAGCCCCAGCATTTT. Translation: CASSDRHNQPQHF.

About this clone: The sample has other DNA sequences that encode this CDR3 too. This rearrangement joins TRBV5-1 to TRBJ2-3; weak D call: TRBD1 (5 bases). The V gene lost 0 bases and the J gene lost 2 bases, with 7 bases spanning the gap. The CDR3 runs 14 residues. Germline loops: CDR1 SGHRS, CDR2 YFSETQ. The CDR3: CASSLVGATDTQYF. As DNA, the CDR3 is TGCGCCAGCAGCTTGGTAGGGGCCACAGATACGCAGTATTTT.

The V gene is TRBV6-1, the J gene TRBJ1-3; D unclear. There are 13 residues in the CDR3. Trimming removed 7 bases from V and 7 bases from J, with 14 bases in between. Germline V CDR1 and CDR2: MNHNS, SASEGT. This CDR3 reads CASNPEVWNTIYF. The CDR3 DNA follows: TGTGCCAGCAACCCAGAGGTCTGGAACACCATATATTTT.

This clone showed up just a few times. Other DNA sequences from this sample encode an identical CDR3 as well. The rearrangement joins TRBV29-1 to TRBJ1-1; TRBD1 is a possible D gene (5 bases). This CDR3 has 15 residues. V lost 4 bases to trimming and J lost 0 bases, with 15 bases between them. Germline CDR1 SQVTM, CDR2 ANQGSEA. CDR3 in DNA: TGCAGCGTTGCACCAGGGTGGGGGATGAACACTGAAGCTTTCTTT. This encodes CSVAPGWGMNTEAFF.

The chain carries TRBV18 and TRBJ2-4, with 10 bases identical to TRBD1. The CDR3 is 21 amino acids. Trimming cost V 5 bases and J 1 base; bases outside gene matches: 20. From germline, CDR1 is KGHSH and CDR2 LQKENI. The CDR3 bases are TGTGCCAGCTCAATACTACCGTCGGGGACAGGGGCCCTACTGGCCAAAAACATTCAGTACTTC. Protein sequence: CASSILPSGTGALLAKNIQYF.

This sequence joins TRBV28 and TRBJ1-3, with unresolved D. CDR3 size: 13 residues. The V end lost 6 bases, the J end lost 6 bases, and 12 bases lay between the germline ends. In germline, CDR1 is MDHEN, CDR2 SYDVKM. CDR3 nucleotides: TGTGCCAGCAGGGCCCTTTTCTTAAACACCATATATTTT. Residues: CASRALFLNTIYF.

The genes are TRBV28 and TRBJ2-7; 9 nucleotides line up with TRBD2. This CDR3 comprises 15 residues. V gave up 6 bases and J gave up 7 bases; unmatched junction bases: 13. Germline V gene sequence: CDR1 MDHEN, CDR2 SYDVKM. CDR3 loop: CASSIAGEGLREQYF. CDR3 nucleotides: TGTGCCAGCAGCATAGCGGGAGAGGGGCTCCGAGAGCAGTACTTC.